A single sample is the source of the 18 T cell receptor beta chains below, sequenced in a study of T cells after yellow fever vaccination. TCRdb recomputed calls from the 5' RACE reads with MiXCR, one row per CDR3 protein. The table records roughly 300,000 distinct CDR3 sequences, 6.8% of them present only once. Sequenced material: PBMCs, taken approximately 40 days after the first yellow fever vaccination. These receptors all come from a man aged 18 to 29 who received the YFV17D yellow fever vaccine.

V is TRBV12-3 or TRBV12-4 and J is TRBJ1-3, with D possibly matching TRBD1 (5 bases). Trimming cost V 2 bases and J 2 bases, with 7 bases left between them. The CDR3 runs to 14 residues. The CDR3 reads CASSLSGTGNTIYF. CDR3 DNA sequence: TGTGCCAGCAGTTTATCAGGGACTGGAAACACCATATATTTT.

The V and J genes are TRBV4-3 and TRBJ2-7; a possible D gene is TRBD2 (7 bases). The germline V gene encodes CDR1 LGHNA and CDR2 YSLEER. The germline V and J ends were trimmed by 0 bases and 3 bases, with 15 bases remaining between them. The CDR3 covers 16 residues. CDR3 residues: CASSQDHKRGHYEQYF. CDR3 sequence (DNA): TGCGCCAGCAGCCAAGATCACAAGCGGGGACACTACGAGCAGTACTTC.

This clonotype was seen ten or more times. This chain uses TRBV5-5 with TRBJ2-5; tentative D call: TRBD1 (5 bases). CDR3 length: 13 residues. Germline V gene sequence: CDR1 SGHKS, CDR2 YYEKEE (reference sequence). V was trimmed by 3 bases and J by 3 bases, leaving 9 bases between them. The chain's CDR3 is CASSWGWEETQYF. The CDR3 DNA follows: TGTGCCAGCAGCTGGGGCTGGGAAGAGACCCAGTACTTC.

Written as DNA, the CDR3 is TGTGCCAGCAAAAACCAGGGGCCGGGGATCAAAAACATTCAGTACTTC. It translates to CASKNQGPGIKNIQYF. The V gene is TRBV6-2 or TRBV6-3, the J gene TRBJ2-4; possibly TRBD1 for D (6 bases). The V end was cut by 7 bases, the J end by 3 bases, with 19 bases between. Looked up from germline, CDR1 is MNHEY and CDR2 is SVGEGT. The CDR3 covers 16 residues.

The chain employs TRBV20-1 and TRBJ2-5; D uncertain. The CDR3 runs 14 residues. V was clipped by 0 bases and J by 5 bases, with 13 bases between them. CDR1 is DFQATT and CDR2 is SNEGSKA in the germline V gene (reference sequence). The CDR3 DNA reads TGCAGTGCTAGAGATGAAGGTGGCCCGGAGACCCAGTACTTC. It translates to CSARDEGGPETQYF.

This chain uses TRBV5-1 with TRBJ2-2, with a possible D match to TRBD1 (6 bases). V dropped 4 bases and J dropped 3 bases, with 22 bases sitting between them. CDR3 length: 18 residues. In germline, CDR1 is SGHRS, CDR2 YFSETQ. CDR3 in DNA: TGCGCCAGCAGCCCGGGGTGGGGACAATCGTGGGACACCGGGGAGCTGTTTTTT. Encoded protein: CASSPGWGQSWDTGELFF. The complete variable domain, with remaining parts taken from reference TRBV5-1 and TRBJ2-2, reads KAGVTQTPRYLIKTRGQQVTLSCSPISGHRSVSWYQQTPGQGLQFLFEYFSETQRNKGNFPGRFSGRQFSNSRSEMNVSTLELGDSALYLCASSPGWGQSWDTGELFFGEGSRLTVL.

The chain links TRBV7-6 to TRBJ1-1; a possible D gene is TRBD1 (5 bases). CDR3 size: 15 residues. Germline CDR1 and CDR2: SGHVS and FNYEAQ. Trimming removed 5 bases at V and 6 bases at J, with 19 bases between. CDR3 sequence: CASSPRGGRASEAFF. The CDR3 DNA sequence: TGTGCCAGCAGCCCCCGGGGCGGAAGGGCATCTGAAGCTTTCTTT. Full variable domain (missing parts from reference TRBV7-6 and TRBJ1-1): GAGVSQSPRYKVTKRGQDVALRCDPISGHVSLYWYRQALGQGPEFLTYFNYEAQQDKSGLPNDRFSAERPEGSISTLTIQRTEQRDSAMYRCASSPRGGRASEAFFGQGTRLTVV.

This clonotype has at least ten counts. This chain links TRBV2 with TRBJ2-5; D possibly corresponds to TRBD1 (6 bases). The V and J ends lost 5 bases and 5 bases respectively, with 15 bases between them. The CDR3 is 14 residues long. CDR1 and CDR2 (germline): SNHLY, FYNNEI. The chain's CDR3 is CASSKQGGRETQYF. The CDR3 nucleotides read TGTGCCAGCAGTAAACAGGGTGGCAGGGAGACCCAGTACTTC.

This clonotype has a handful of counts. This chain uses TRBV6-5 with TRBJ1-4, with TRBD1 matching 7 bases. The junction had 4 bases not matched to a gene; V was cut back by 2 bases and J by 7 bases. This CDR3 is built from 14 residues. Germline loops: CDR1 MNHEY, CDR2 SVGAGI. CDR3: CASSYNRGLEKLFF. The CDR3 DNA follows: TGTGCCAGCAGTTACAACAGGGGACTTGAAAAACTGTTTTTT.

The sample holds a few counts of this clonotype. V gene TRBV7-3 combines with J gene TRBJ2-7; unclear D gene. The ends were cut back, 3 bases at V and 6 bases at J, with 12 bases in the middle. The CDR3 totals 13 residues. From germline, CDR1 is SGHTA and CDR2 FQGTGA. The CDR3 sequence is CASSFGGYTEQYF. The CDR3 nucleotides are TGTGCCAGCAGCTTTGGTGGATACACCGAGCAGTACTTC.

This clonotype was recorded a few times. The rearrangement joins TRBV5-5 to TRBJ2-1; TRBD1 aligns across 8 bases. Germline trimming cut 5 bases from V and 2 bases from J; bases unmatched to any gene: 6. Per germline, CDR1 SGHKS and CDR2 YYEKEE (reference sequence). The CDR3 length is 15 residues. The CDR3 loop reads CASRSTGGAYNEQFF. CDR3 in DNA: TGTGCCAGCAGATCCACAGGGGGAGCCTACAATGAGCAGTTCTTC. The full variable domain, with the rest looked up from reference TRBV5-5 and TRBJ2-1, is DAGVTQSPTHLIKTRGQQVTLRCSPISGHKSVSWYQQVLGQGPQFIFQYYEKEERGRGNFPDRFSARQFPNYSSELNVNALLLGDSALYLCASRSTGGAYNEQFFGPGTRLTVL.

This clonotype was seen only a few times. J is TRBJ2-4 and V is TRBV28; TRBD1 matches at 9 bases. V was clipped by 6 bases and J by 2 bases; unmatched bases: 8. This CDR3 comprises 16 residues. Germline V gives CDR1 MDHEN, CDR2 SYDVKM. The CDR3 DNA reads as TGTGCCAGCAGACAGGGGGCGCGTGTAACCAAAAACATTCAGTACTTC. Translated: CASRQGARVTKNIQYF.

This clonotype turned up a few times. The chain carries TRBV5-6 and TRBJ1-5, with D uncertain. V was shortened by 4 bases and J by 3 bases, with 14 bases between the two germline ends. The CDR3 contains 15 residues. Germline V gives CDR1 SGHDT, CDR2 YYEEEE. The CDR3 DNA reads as TGTGCCAGCAGCCCATGGGCGAGAAACAATCAGCCCCAGCATTTT. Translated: CASSPWARNNQPQHF.

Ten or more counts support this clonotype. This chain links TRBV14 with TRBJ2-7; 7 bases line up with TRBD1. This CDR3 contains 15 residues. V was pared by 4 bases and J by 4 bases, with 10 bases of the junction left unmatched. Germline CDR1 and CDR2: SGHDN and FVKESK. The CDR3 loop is CASSRVGGQTYEQYF. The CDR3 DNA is TGTGCCAGCAGCCGAGTAGGGGGACAGACGTACGAGCAGTACTTC.

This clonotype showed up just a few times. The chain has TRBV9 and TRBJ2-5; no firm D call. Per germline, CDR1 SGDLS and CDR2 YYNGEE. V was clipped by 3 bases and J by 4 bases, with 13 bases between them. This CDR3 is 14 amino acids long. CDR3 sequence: CASSGGRAGETQYF. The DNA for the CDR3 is TGTGCCAGCAGCGGCGGACGAGCCGGAGAGACCCAGTACTTC.

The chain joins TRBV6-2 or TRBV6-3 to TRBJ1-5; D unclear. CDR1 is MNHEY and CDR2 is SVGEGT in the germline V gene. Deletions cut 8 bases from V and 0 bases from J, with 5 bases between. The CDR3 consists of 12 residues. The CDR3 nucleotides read TGTGCCAGCGCTTTTAGCAATCAGCCCCAGCATTTT. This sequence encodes CASAFSNQPQHF.

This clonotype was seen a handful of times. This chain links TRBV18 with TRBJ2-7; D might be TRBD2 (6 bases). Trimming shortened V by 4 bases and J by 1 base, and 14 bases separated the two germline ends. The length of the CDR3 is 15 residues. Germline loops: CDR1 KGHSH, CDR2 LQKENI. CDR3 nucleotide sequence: TGTGCCAGCTCACTCGGCGGAGGGGATTCCTACGAGCAGTACGTC. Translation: CASSLGGGDSYEQYV.

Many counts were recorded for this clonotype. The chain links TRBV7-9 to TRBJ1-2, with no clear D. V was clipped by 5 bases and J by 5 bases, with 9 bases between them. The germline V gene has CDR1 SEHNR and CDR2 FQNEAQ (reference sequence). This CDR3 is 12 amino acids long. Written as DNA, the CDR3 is TGTGCCAGCAGCGAACAAGTTTATGGCTACACCTTC. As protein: CASSEQVYGYTF.